This passage covers 28 T cell receptor beta chains from one sample sequenced in a study of blood T cells in healthy people across ages. Combining a sample-barcoded 5' primer with a J-beta primer mix, a second PCR ran for roughly 6 to 11 cycles. TCRdb reanalysed the 5' RACE reads using MiXCR and keeps one entry per CDR3 protein. This table holds about 730,000 distinct CDR3 sequences, roughly 45% found once. Material for sequencing was blood. The receptor source for this set is a woman aged 55-69 years in good health.

V usage is TRBV28 and J usage is TRBJ2-7, with 11 bases matching TRBD2. This CDR3 is built from 17 residues. The V and J ends lost 8 bases and 0 bases, in that order; junction bases with no gene match: 12. CDR1 and CDR2 (germline): MDHEN, SYDVKM. The CDR3 DNA reads as TGTGCCAGCCGAAGGGAGAGTCTAGCGGGAGGCTCCTACGAGCAGTACTTC. Amino acid sequence: CASRRESLAGGSYEQYF.

The V call is TRBV3-1, the J call TRBJ1-1; tentative D call: TRBD1 (5 bases). The CDR3 has 14 amino acids. Germline CDR1 reads LGHDT; CDR2 reads YNNKEL (reference sequence). V dropped 0 bases and J dropped 6 bases, with 11 bases sitting between them. This chain's CDR3 is CASSQEGLFAEAFF. The CDR3 region has the DNA TGTGCCAGCAGCCAAGAGGGACTGTTCGCTGAAGCTTTCTTT.

DNA for the CDR3: TGTGCCAGCAGCCAACGGACAGTATTGTCACCCCTCCACTTT. The encoded protein is CASSQRTVLSPLHF. The chain employs TRBV7-2 and TRBJ1-6; D is possibly TRBD1 (6 bases). The CDR3 is made up of 14 amino acids. Germline CDR1 reads SGHTA; CDR2 reads FQGNSA. Trimming removed 5 bases from V and 10 bases from J, with 15 bases in between.

The CDR3 is CASSLKGGRAEAFF. CDR3 bases: TGTGCCAGCAGCTTAAAAGGAGGGAGGGCTGAAGCTTTCTTT. The chain recombines TRBV7-9 with TRBJ1-1, with unresolved D. The germline V and J ends were trimmed by 2 bases and 6 bases, with 13 bases remaining between them. This CDR3 has 14 residues. Germline V CDR1 and CDR2: SEHNR, FQNEAQ (reference sequence).

The rearrangement links TRBV3-1 to TRBJ2-1; 9 nucleotides line up with TRBD1. J gave up 5 bases and V 4 bases, and 6 bases lay outside the gene matches. This CDR3 has 15 amino acids. Germline V gene lookup returns CDR1 LGHDT and CDR2 YNNKEL (reference sequence). This chain's CDR3 is CASSPRTGAHNEQFF. CDR3 nucleotide sequence: TGTGCCAGCAGCCCCCGGACAGGGGCCCACAATGAGCAGTTCTTC.

Here the CDR3 DNA reads TGCAGTGCTAGAGATCCCCAGGGAGGTAGCGGGGGCCCCGGCTCCTACAATGAGCAGTACTTC. This codes for CSARDPQGGSGGPGSYNEQYF. The rearrangement links TRBV20-1 to TRBJ2-7; 9 positions match TRBD2. The CDR3 covers 21 residues. Per the germline V gene, CDR1 is DFQATT and CDR2 is SNEGSKA (reference sequence). Trimming cost V 0 bases and J 7 bases; bases outside gene matches: 28.

In its sample, this clonotype was seen many times. The chain uses TRBV7-9 and TRBJ1-2; 10 nucleotides match TRBD1. The germline CDR1 and CDR2 sequences are SEHNR and FQNEAQ (reference sequence). The CDR3 totals 15 residues. Unmatched junction bases numbered 10, after V lost 6 bases and J lost 6 bases. This CDR3 reads CASRRRGQGEDGYTF. The DNA for the CDR3 is TGTGCCAGCAGACGAAGAGGACAGGGGGAGGATGGCTACACCTTC.

This chain connects TRBV5-8 to TRBJ1-1, with no clear D. CDR1 and CDR2 (germline): SGHTS, YDEGEE. Trimming took 1 base from V and 5 from J, leaving 9 bases between them. CDR3 size: 13 residues. The CDR3 nucleotides are TGTGCCAGCAGCTTGCGGATTTGGACTGAAGCTTTCTTT. This sequence encodes CASSLRIWTEAFF. The entire variable domain, with the rest obtained from reference TRBV5-8 and TRBJ1-1, is as follows: EAGVTQSPTHLIKTRGQQATLRCSPISGHTSVYWYQQALGLGLQFLLWYDEGEERNRGNFPPRFSGRQFPNYSSELNVNALELEDSALYLCASSLRIWTEAFFGQGTRLTVV.

This clonotype was detected a few times. V is TRBV5-6 and J is TRBJ2-1; 7 nucleotides align to TRBD2. The J call may be mistaken, given a closer DNA end match to TRBJ2-7. Germline V gives CDR1 SGHDT, CDR2 YYEEEE. This CDR3 contains 16 residues. CDR3 nucleotide sequence: TGTGCCAGCAGCTTGGAATACAGCGGGGTCTACAATGAGCAGTACTTC. As protein: CASSLEYSGVYNEQYF.

This clonotype was seen at least ten times. An end of the junction does not agree with germline; a read error may underlie this. The V and J genes are TRBV3-1 and TRBJ2-7, with 7 nucleotides matching TRBD2. The V gene's germline CDR1 is LGHDT and CDR2 YNNKEL (reference sequence). The CDR3 covers 14 residues. Written as DNA, the CDR3 is TGCGCCAGCAGCCAAGGTCTAGCGGCCTACGAGCAGTACTTC. It encodes CASSQGLAAYEQYF.

The V gene is TRBV9, the J gene TRBJ2-2; TRBD2 matches at 9 bases. The CDR3 runs 15 residues. Germline CDR1 SGDLS, CDR2 YYNGEE. Germline trimming cut 0 bases from V and 7 bases from J; bases unmatched to any gene: 4. Here the CDR3 DNA reads TGTGCCAGCAGCGTAGAGCGGGGGGCTGACGGGGAGCTGTTTTTT. Its protein is CASSVERGADGELFF.

This clonotype has a handful of counts. The rearrangement links TRBV29-1 to TRBJ2-1, with 12 bases lining up with TRBD2. V dropped 6 bases and J dropped 8; count of bases not matched to a gene: 11. Germline CDR1 and CDR2: SQVTM and ANQGSEA. The CDR3 runs 15 residues. For the CDR3, the DNA is TGCAGCGTCGCGCCTAGCGGGGGGGCGGCTGATGAGCAGTTCTTC. This gives the protein CSVAPSGGAADEQFF.

This chain links TRBV6-1 with TRBJ2-3; D is unresolved. The V gene lost 5 bases and the J gene lost 2 bases, with 23 bases spanning the gap. The CDR3 runs to 18 residues. Germline V lookup: CDR1 MNHNS, CDR2 SASEGT. The CDR3 DNA sequence: TGTGCCAGCAGTCCCCCACTGGAACTGCGATCCTTCACAGATACGCAGTATTTT. Its translation: CASSPPLELRSFTDTQYF.

In this sample, this clonotype turned up a few times. The chain joins TRBV4-3 to TRBJ2-5; D perhaps matches TRBD2 (5 bases). The length of the CDR3 is 14 residues. CDR1 is LGHNA and CDR2 is YSLEER in the germline V gene. Trimming took 1 base from V and 1 from J, leaving 7 bases between them. DNA of the CDR3: TGCGCCAGCAGCCAAGGCGGGCCCCAAGAGACCCAGTACTTC. Translated, it gives CASSQGGPQETQYF.

There are many counts of this clonotype. A read error may produce the germline difference seen at one junction end. CDR3 bases: TGTGCCAGCAGCCCCGGGACTACCACAGATACGCAGTATTTT. It is translated as CASSPGTTTDTQYF. The chain uses TRBV5-1 and TRBJ2-3; 7 nucleotides line up with TRBD2. This CDR3 contains 14 residues. CDR1 and CDR2 (germline): SGHRS, YFSETQ.

The V gene is TRBV13, the J gene TRBJ2-7; 11 positions match TRBD1. The ends lost 5 bases at V and 2 bases at J; junction bases unmatched: 5. The length of the CDR3 is 15 residues. Germline CDR1 is PRHDT and CDR2 is FYEKMQ (reference sequence). In DNA, the CDR3 is TGTGCCAGCAGCCCACGGACAGGGGGCACCTACGAGCAGTACTTC. Translation: CASSPRTGGTYEQYF.

A remark on this clonotype: A much larger clone differs by one base, so this may be a read error. This rearrangement joins TRBV5-1 to TRBJ2-1, with D possibly TRBD2 on 5 matching bases. The CDR3 length is 16 residues. From germline, CDR1 is SGHRS and CDR2 YFSETQ. The CDR3 protein is CASSPVGSAGYDEQFF. DNA of the CDR3: TGCGCCAGCAGCCCGGTAGGTAGCGCAGGCTACGATGAGCAGTTCTTC.

The chain links TRBV30 to TRBJ2-7; no reliable D call. V lost 2 bases and J 1 base, leaving 9 bases between the germline ends. Germline CDR1 reads GTSNPN; CDR2 reads SVGIG (reference sequence). CDR3 size: 13 residues. In DNA, the CDR3 is TGTGCCTGGAGTATCCGACTGTCCTACGAGCAGTACTTC. This sequence encodes CAWSIRLSYEQYF.

In its sample, this clonotype was seen many times. The rearrangement uses TRBV9 and TRBJ2-7, with no clear D. Between the trimmed V and J ends, which lost 0 bases and 3 bases, there was a span of 4 bases. The CDR3 covers 12 residues. Looked up from germline, CDR1 is SGDLS and CDR2 is YYNGEE. DNA of the CDR3: TGTGCCAGCAGCGTAGAGGGCTACGAGCAGTACTTC. It encodes CASSVEGYEQYF.

This clonotype was seen at least ten times. The CDR3 sequence is CSARDDRDWGETQYF. In DNA, the CDR3 is TGCAGTGCTAGAGATGACAGGGATTGGGGAGAGACCCAGTACTTC. The chain joins TRBV20-1 to TRBJ2-5; 7 positions agree with TRBD1. Losses at the gene ends were 0 bases for V and 4 bases for J; bases not matched to a gene: 8. The CDR3 is 15 residues long. Germline V gives CDR1 DFQATT, CDR2 SNEGSKA (reference sequence).

This chain joins TRBV6-1 and TRBJ1-5; 7 bases match TRBD1. The CDR3 contains 16 residues. The V gene's germline CDR1 is MNHNS and CDR2 SASEGT. V trimming: 1 base; J trimming: 7 bases; junction bases outside the gene matches: 10. CDR3 amino acids: CASSEVISAGGQPQHF. CDR3 nucleotides: TGTGCCAGCAGTGAAGTGATCTCAGCAGGGGGGCAGCCCCAGCATTTT.

The J gene is TRBJ1-4, the V gene TRBV4-1; no reliable D call. Germline CDR1 and CDR2: MGHRA and YSYEKL. The CDR3 sequence is 17 residues long. The ends were cut back, 0 bases at V and 4 bases at J, with 15 bases in the middle. The CDR3 DNA sequence: TGCGCCAGCAGCCAAGAAGGCGGGGAGCAAGTTAATGAAAAACTGTTTTTT. Translating it yields CASSQEGGEQVNEKLFF.

This clonotype was counted many times. CDR3 sequence (DNA): TGTGCCAGCAGCGATGAAGCGGGGGGCCCCCCCTACGAGCAGTACTTC. This gives the protein CASSDEAGGPPYEQYF. The chain joins TRBV9 to TRBJ2-7; 9 nucleotides line up with TRBD2. The CDR3 extends over 16 amino acids. V lost 3 bases, J lost 2 bases, and 9 bases stayed unmatched. Germline V gene lookup returns CDR1 SGDLS and CDR2 YYNGEE.

The rearrangement links TRBV6-1 to TRBJ1-2, with D maybe TRBD1 (5 bases). Looked up from germline, CDR1 is MNHNS and CDR2 is SASEGT. V dropped 1 base and J dropped 7 bases, with 13 bases sitting between them. CDR3 length: 14 amino acids. DNA for the CDR3: TGTGCCAGCAGTGAAGTCGGGACCTCGGGTGGCTACACCTTC. This codes for CASSEVGTSGGYTF.

This clonotype was observed at least ten times. The chain is built from TRBV7-2 and TRBJ2-1, with D possibly matching TRBD2 (6 bases). The CDR3 runs to 11 residues. The V gene's germline CDR1 is SGHTA and CDR2 FQGNSA. With 7 bases removed from V and 12 bases from J, the gap between germline ends came to 13 bases. CDR3 sequence reads: CASTFVGGQFF. The CDR3 coding sequence is TGTGCCAGCACCTTCGTGGGGGGGCAGTTCTTC. The whole variable domain, remainder taken from reference TRBV7-2 and TRBJ2-1, is GAGVSQSPSNKVTEKGKDVELRCDPISGHTALYWYRQSLGQGLEFLIYFQGNSAPDKSGLPSDRFSAERTGGSVSTLTIQRTQQEDSAVYLCASTFVGGQFFGPGTRLTVL.

Concerning this clonotype: At one boundary the junction diverges from the germline segment, which might be a read error. This chain uses TRBV14 with TRBJ2-3; D unresolved. The CDR3 sequence is 14 residues long. In germline, CDR1 is SGHDN, CDR2 FVKESK. CDR3 in DNA: TGTGCCAGCAGCCAAGTTCGGAGCACAGATACGCGGTATTTT. Residues: CASSQVRSTDTRYF.

The count of this clonotype is one. The chain is built from TRBV27 and TRBJ1-5, with unresolved D. V was cut by 6 bases and J by 2 bases, with 14 bases left in between. The germline V gene has CDR1 MNHEY and CDR2 SMNVEV (reference sequence). The CDR3 is 15 amino acids. Here the CDR3 reads CASSPGSYRNQPQHF. CDR3 bases: TGTGCCAGCAGCCCCGGGTCGTATCGCAATCAGCCCCAGCATTTT.

The chain is built from TRBV20-1 and TRBJ2-1; D is unresolved. With 1 base removed from V and 0 bases from J, the gap between germline ends came to 10 bases. The germline CDR1 and CDR2 sequences are DFQATT and SNEGSKA (reference sequence). The CDR3 sequence is 15 residues long. In nucleotides, the CDR3 is TGCAGTGCTAGAGGATTCAAGAGCTCCTACAATGAGCAGTTCTTC. Protein: CSARGFKSSYNEQFF.